This TCR beta chain stems from a study of early T cells in non-severe SARS-CoV-2 infection. Unique molecular identifier tags were affixed to discrete cDNA molecules. MiXCR, run by TCRdb on the 5' RACE reads, gives a single entry per CDR3 protein. The data hold tens of thousands of distinct CDR3 sequences, with roughly 10% observed a single time. There are a few counts of this clonotype. This CDR3 has 18 amino acids. CDR1 is ENHRY, CDR2 SYGVKD, per germline. J was trimmed by 5 bases and V by 2 bases; bases with no gene match: 15. This chain connects TRBV10-3 to TRBJ2-5; 9 nucleotides agree with TRBD2. The receptor was derived from an adult who was a healthcare worker with PCR-confirmed SARS-CoV-2 infection or an uninfected control (not recorded which). Material for sequencing was whole blood. The CDR3 loop is CAISEGTIAGGRRETQYF. The CDR3 bases are TGTGCCATCAGTGAGGGGACTATCGCGGGAGGGCGAAGGGAGACCCAGTACTTC.